This is a list of T cell receptor beta chains from one sample in a study of T cell changes during pregnancy in multiple sclerosis. Sequencing was performed with immunoSEQ multiplex PCR; in TCRdb, only in-frame clones are kept and a portion is missing. The table lists around 37,000 clones, 91% of them singletons. The material was CD8+ T cells from peripheral blood mononuclear cells, obtained in the second trimester of pregnancy. Receptor source: a female donor with multiple sclerosis, enrolled in a pregnancy study. Both conserved end residues are part of each CDR3. The D gene is left open where the match is weak. A clone size is listed for some rows: how often the clone was seen (once, few, many), or a class if it is expanded.

D gene: TRBD1
V gene: TRBV4-3
clone size: .
J gene: TRBJ2-3
CDR3 DNA: TGCGCCAGCAGCCAAGGGACAGGGAGCACAGATACGCAGTATTTT
CDR3 protein: CASSQGTGSTDTQYF

D gene: .
V gene: TRBV7-9
clone size: once
J gene: TRBJ2-7
CDR3 DNA: TGTGCCAGCAGCTTAGGAGACGGGGAAACCTACGAGCAGTACTTC
CDR3 protein: CASSLGDGETYEQYF

D gene: TRBD1
V gene: TRBV7-9
clone size: .
J gene: TRBJ2-7
CDR3 DNA: TGTGCCAGCAGCCTCGAGGACAGGACCTACGAGCAGTACTTC
CDR3 protein: CASSLEDRTYEQYF

D gene: .
V gene: TRBV6-4
clone size: .
J gene: TRBJ2-1
CDR3 DNA: TGTGCCAGCAGTGACTCGACTGGGGGGAATGAGCAGTTCTTC
CDR3 protein: CASSDSTGGNEQFF

D gene: TRBD1
V gene: TRBV4-3
clone size: .
J gene: TRBJ2-2
CDR3 DNA: TGCGCCAGCAGCCCCGGACAGGTGGACACCGGGGAGCTGTTTTTT
CDR3 protein: CASSPGQVDTGELFF

D gene: .
V gene: TRBV28
clone size: .
J gene: TRBJ1-3
CDR3 DNA: TGTGCCAGCAGTTGGTTGGGGGACTGGGCTGGAAACACCATATATTTT
CDR3 protein: CASSWLGDWAGNTIYF

D gene: TRBD1
V gene: TRBV11-1
clone size: once
J gene: TRBJ2-3
CDR3 DNA: TGTGCCAGCAGCCAAGGGACAGGGGGTAGCACAGATACGCAGTATTTT
CDR3 protein: CASSQGTGGSTDTQYF

D gene: .
V gene: TRBV7-2
clone size: .
J gene: TRBJ2-7
CDR3 DNA: TGTGCCAGCAGCCCGCGGGTTCATTCCTACGAGCAGTACTTC
CDR3 protein: CASSPRVHSYEQYF

D gene: TRBD1
V gene: TRBV30
clone size: .
J gene: TRBJ1-3
CDR3 DNA: TGTGCCTGGAGTGCAGGAGGGACAGGGATATTAAGCACCATATATTTT
CDR3 protein: CAWSAGGTGILSTIYF

D gene: .
V gene: TRBV4-3
clone size: .
J gene: TRBJ2-7
CDR3 DNA: TGCGCCAGCAGCCAAGACACCCAGGTTTCCTACGAGCAGTACTTC
CDR3 protein: CASSQDTQVSYEQYF

D gene: TRBD2
V gene: TRBV12-5
clone size: .
J gene: TRBJ2-1
CDR3 DNA: TGTGCTAGTGGTTTCTTACTAGCGGGAGTTTTTAATGAGCAGTTCTTC
CDR3 protein: CASGFLLAGVFNEQFF

D gene: .
V gene: TRBV7-3
clone size: .
J gene: TRBJ2-3
CDR3 DNA: TGTGCCAGCAGCTTAAGACTAGGTGGCACAGATACGCAGTATTTT
CDR3 protein: CASSLRLGGTDTQYF

D gene: .
V gene: TRBV5-4
clone size: few
J gene: TRBJ1-2
CDR3 DNA: TGTGCCAGCACCCCCCGCGGCACAGGGCTGGATGGCTACACCTTC
CDR3 protein: CASTPRGTGLDGYTF

D gene: .
V gene: TRBV5-5
clone size: .
J gene: TRBJ1-6
CDR3 DNA: TGTGCCAGCAGCTTGCGACAGGATCTTGTGTCACCCCTCCACTTT
CDR3 protein: CASSLRQDLVSPLHF

D gene: .
V gene: TRBV6-6
clone size: .
J gene: TRBJ1-1
CDR3 DNA: TGTGCCAGCAGTTACTCGGTAGGGGACACTGAAGCTTTCTTT
CDR3 protein: CASSYSVGDTEAFF

D gene: TRBD2
V gene: TRBV6-1
clone size: .
J gene: TRBJ2-1
CDR3 DNA: TGTGCCAGCAGTGCCGCTAGCGGGACCCTGGATGAGCAGTTCTTC
CDR3 protein: CASSAASGTLDEQFF